The 18 T cell receptor beta chains below were found in one sample sequenced in a study of blood T cell repertoires in COVID-19. Assay: immunoSEQ multiplex PCR; the TCRdb copy retains only in-frame clones and omits some. The sample carries 98,000 or so clones, 84% recorded once. Specimen: peripheral blood. The origin of the receptors is a man aged 55 to 70 with acute or convalescent COVID-19.

The rearrangement uses TRBV10-3 and TRBJ2-3; no clear D. Germline values: CDR1 ENHRY, CDR2 SYGVKD. Trimming removed 2 bases from V and 0 bases from J, with 12 bases in between. The CDR3 is 16 residues long. CDR3 region: CAISEITEISTDTQYF. CDR3 DNA sequence: TGTGCCATCAGTGAGATAACAGAGATTAGCACAGATACGCAGTATTTT.

The CDR3 is CASSLSGRIVSQETQYF. DNA for the CDR3: TGTGCCAGCAGCTTGAGCGGGAGGATTGTCTCCCAAGAGACCCAGTACTTC. The V call is TRBV7-9, the J call TRBJ2-5; 9 nucleotides agree with TRBD2. V dropped 3 bases and J dropped 1; count of bases not matched to a gene: 9. This CDR3 comprises 17 residues. Per germline, CDR1 SEHNR and CDR2 FQNEAQ (reference sequence). The full variable domain, its missing parts supplied by reference TRBV7-9 and TRBJ2-5, is DTGVSQNPRHKITKRGQNVTFRCDPISEHNRLYWYRQTLGQGPEFLTYFQNEAQLEKSRLLSDRFSAERPKGSFSTLEIQRTEQGDSAMYLCASSLSGRIVSQETQYFGPGTRLLVL.

Turning to this clone: Germline and junction disagree at one end, which may indicate a read error. The rearrangement uses TRBV2 and TRBJ2-2; no firm D call. This CDR3 comprises 14 residues. CDR1 SNHLY and CDR2 FYNNEI come from the germline V gene. The CDR3 sequence: CASREDWNTGELFF. CDR3 coding DNA: TGTGCCAGCAGGGAAGACTGGAACACCGGGGAGCTGTTTTTT.

The chain has TRBV24-1 and TRBJ2-2; weak D call: TRBD1 (6 bases). The CDR3 has 16 residues. V was shortened by 3 bases and J by 4 bases, with 14 bases between the two germline ends. Per germline, CDR1 KGHDR and CDR2 SFDVKD. The CDR3 is CATSDRTATGTGELFF. CDR3 nucleotide sequence: TGTGCCACCAGTGATCGGACAGCCACTGGCACCGGGGAGCTGTTTTTT.

The chain combines TRBV3-1 (or the pseudogene TRBV3-2) with TRBJ2-1; D is undetermined. V lost 1 base, J lost 5 bases, and 15 bases lay in between. Germline V gene sequence: CDR1 LGHDT, CDR2 YNNKEL (reference sequence). CDR3 length equals 16 residues. For the CDR3, the DNA is TGTGCCAGCAGCCAAGTTGGAAAGAGAGGTAACAATGAGCAGTTCTTC. It codes for CASSQVGKRGNNEQFF.

This clone was detected only once. The genes are TRBV2 and TRBJ2-7, with TRBD1 as a possible D gene (6 bases). The V gene lost 6 bases and the J gene lost 7 bases, with 13 bases spanning the gap. Germline values: CDR1 SNHLY, CDR2 FYNNEI. CDR3 length: 12 residues. This CDR3 is CASSSQGLEQYV. The CDR3 nucleotides are TGTGCCAGCAGCTCACAGGGTCTGGAGCAGTACGTC.

The chain uses TRBV5-1 and TRBJ1-5; TRBD1 aligns across 7 bases. V shed 4 bases and J 1 base; nucleotides not matched to a gene: 5. The CDR3 loop spans 15 amino acids. Germline CDR1 is SGHRS and CDR2 is YFSETQ. CDR3 nucleotides: TGCGCCAGCAGCCTCGACAGGGCCAGCAATCAGCCCCAGCATTTT. It encodes CASSLDRASNQPQHF.

The count of this clone is one. The V gene is TRBV12-3 or TRBV12-4, the J gene TRBJ1-1; D is uncertain. The V end lost 3 bases, the J end lost 3 bases, and 8 bases lay between the germline ends. The length of the CDR3 is 13 residues. CDR3 protein: CASSFFRDTEAFF. The CDR3 DNA sequence: TGTGCCAGCAGTTTTTTCCGTGACACTGAAGCTTTCTTT.

DNA of the CDR3: TGTGCCAGCTCACCAGGACAAACGGCAACTAATGAAAAACTGTTTTTT. This codes for CASSPGQTATNEKLFF. The rearrangement links TRBV18 to TRBJ1-4; D possibly corresponds to TRBD1 (5 bases). The CDR3 runs to 16 residues. Trimming shortened V by 2 bases and J by 0 bases, and 10 bases separated the two germline ends. The germline CDR1 and CDR2 sequences are KGHSH and LQKENI.

The V call is TRBV6-5, the J call TRBJ1-2; D gene unclear. The CDR3 has 13 amino acids. Trimming shortened V by 5 bases and J by 8 bases, and 15 bases separated the two germline ends. Germline values: CDR1 MNHEY, CDR2 SVGAGI. CDR3 bases: TGTGCCAGCAGTCCCCCGGCCCGAGGGGGCTACACCTTC. Protein: CASSPPARGGYTF.

The genes are TRBV25-1 and TRBJ2-7, with 10 bases matching TRBD2. Germline V gene sequence: CDR1 MGHDK, CDR2 SYGVNS. The CDR3 loop spans 14 amino acids. The ends lost 5 bases at V and 3 bases at J; junction bases unmatched: 4. The CDR3 loop reads CASSLAGARYEQYF. In DNA, the CDR3 is TGTGCCAGCAGTCTAGCGGGGGCCCGCTACGAGCAGTACTTC.

This chain links TRBV28 with TRBJ1-1; TRBD1 is a possible D gene (6 bases). The CDR3 is 14 amino acids. The ends were cut back, 5 bases at V and 0 bases at J, with 10 bases in the middle. Germline CDR1 is MDHEN and CDR2 is SYDVKM. DNA of the CDR3: TGTGCCAGCAGTCCGGACAGAATGAACACTGAAGCTTTCTTT. Translated, it gives CASSPDRMNTEAFF. The full variable domain, its missing parts supplied by reference TRBV28 and TRBJ1-1, is DVKVTQSSRYLVKRTGEKVFLECVQDMDHENMFWYRQDPGLGLRLIYFSYDVKMKEKGDIPEGYSVSREKKERFSLILESASTNQTSMYLCASSPDRMNTEAFFGQGTRLTVV.

The chain carries TRBV18 and TRBJ2-7; D gene uncertain. Trimming took off 3 bases at V and 2 bases at J, with 8 bases between the two ends. The CDR3 extends over 13 amino acids. CDR1 is KGHSH and CDR2 is LQKENI in the germline V gene. CDR3 amino acids: CASSPAGPYEQYF. CDR3 bases: TGTGCCAGCTCACCGGCAGGTCCCTACGAGCAGTACTTC. Complete variable domain (other parts from reference TRBV18 and TRBJ2-7): NAGVMQNPRHLVRRRGQEARLRCSPMKGHSHVYWYRQLPEEGLKFMVYLQKENIIDESGMPKERFSAEFPKEGPSILRIQQVVRGDSAAYFCASSPAGPYEQYFGPGTRLTVT.

The genes are TRBV20-1 and TRBJ1-5, with D uncertain. The ends were cut back, 6 bases at V and 7 bases at J, with 10 bases in the middle. Germline V gene sequence: CDR1 DFQATT, CDR2 SNEGSKA (reference sequence). The CDR3 spans 11 residues. This chain's CDR3 is CSAEGGQPQHF. The CDR3 bases are TGCAGTGCAGAGGGAGGGCAGCCCCAGCATTTT.

V and J are TRBV11-2 and TRBJ2-2; 14 bases match TRBD2. V shed 5 bases and J 5 bases; nucleotides not matched to a gene: 13. The CDR3 is 19 amino acids. Germline loops: CDR1 SGHAT, CDR2 FQNNGV. The CDR3 loop reads CASSRSPGLAGDRTGELFF. Here the CDR3 DNA reads TGTGCCAGCAGCCGTAGCCCGGGACTAGCGGGAGATAGGACCGGGGAGCTGTTTTTT. The full variable domain, with the rest looked up from reference TRBV11-2 and TRBJ2-2, is EAGVAQSPRYKIIEKRQSVAFWCNPISGHATLYWYQQILGQGPKLLIQFQNNGVVDDSQLPKDRFSAERLKGVDSTLKIQPAKLEDSAVYLCASSRSPGLAGDRTGELFFGEGSRLTVL.

Only one count was recorded for this clone. The chain recombines TRBV4-1 with TRBJ2-3; 10 bases align to TRBD2. The J segment lost 0 bases and the V segment lost 0 bases, leaving 9 bases of the junction unmatched. Germline CDR1 MGHRA, CDR2 YSYEKL. The CDR3 runs 19 residues. The CDR3, as DNA: TGCGCCAGCAGCCAAGACGCCAGCGGGAGGGCGGTGAGCACAGATACGCAGTATTTT. Protein sequence: CASSQDASGRAVSTDTQYF.

This clone turned up a few times. The rearrangement uses TRBV5-4 and TRBJ2-2; D possibly corresponds to TRBD1 (5 bases). Germline-derived CDR1 and CDR2 are SGHNT and YYREEE (reference sequence). CDR3 length equals 15 residues. Trimming took 3 bases from V and 6 from J, leaving 15 bases between them. The DNA for the CDR3 is TGTGCCAGCAGCTCCCGGGCAGGGTGGGCCGGGGAGCTGTTTTTT. It codes for CASSSRAGWAGELFF.

The chain has TRBV6-5 and TRBJ1-6; D is perhaps TRBD1 (6 bases). Trimming left V 0 bases short and J 6 bases short, with 12 bases between. The CDR3 covers 16 residues. CDR1 and CDR2 from the germline V gene are MNHEY and SVGAGI. CDR3 residues: CASSYSSPGANSPLHF. The CDR3 region has the DNA TGTGCCAGCAGTTACTCGAGTCCAGGGGCTAATTCACCCCTCCACTTT.